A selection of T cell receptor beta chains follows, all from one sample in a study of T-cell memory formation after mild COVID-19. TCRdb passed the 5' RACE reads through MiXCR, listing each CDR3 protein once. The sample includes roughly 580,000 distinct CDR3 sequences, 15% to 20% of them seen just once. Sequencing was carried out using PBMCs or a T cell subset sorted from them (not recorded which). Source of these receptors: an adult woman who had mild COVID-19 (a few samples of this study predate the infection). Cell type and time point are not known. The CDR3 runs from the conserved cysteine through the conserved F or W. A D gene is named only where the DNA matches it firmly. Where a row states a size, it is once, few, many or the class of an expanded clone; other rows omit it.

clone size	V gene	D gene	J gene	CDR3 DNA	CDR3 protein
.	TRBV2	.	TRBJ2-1	TGTGCCAGCAGAGTTCTAGGCAATGAGCAGTTCTTC	CASRVLGNEQFF
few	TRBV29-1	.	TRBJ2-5	TGCAGCGTACGGGACACCCGAGGGGCCCAGTACTTC	CSVRDTRGAQYF
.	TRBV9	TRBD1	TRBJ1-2	TGTGCCAGCACCCGCACAGGGGACTATGGCTACACCTTC	CASTRTGDYGYTF
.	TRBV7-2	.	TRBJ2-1	TGTGCCAGCAGCTTGACTAGTAAACAGTTCTTC	CASSLTSKQFF
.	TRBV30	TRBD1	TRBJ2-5	TGTGCCTGGAGTGACCCCAACAGGGGGTATGGGCAAGAGACCCAGTACTTC	CAWSDPNRGYGQETQYF
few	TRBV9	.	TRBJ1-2	TGTGCCAGCAGTCAGAAGGACATATTAGGGGGTATTTATGGCTACACCTTC	CASSQKDILGGIYGYTF
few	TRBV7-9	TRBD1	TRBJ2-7	TGTGCCAGCAGCCCACGAGGGACAGGGGGAAACGAGCAGTACTTC	CASSPRGTGGNEQYF
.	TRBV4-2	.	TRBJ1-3	TGTGCCAGCAGCCGCGAGGGCAGGGTATTATCTGGAAACACCATATATTTT	CASSREGRVLSGNTIYF
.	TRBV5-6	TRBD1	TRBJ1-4	TGTGCCAGCAGCGCAAGGACAGGGTCCAGTGAAAAACTGTTTTTT	CASSARTGSSEKLFF
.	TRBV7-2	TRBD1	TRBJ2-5	TGTGCCAGCAGCCCAAAAGCTGACAGGGGGTATGAGACCCAGTACTTC	CASSPKADRGYETQYF
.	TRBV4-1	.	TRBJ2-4	TGCGCCAGCAGCCAAGCCGGCCAGAAGTACTTC	CASSQAGQKYF
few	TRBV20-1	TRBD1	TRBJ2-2	TGCAGTGCTCGCCGACAGGGTAAATTGAAGTCCGGGGAGCTGTTTTTT	CSARRQGKLKSGELFF
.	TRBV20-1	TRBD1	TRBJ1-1	TGCAGTGCGCCAGCGGTCAGGGGGATGAACACTGAAGCTTTCTTT	CSAPAVRGMNTEAFF
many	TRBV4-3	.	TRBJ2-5	TGCGCCAGCAGCCAAGATTGGTGGGGGCAAGAGACCCAGTACTTC	CASSQDWWGQETQYF
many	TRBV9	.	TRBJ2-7	TGTGCCAGCAGCGTAGAGCCAACTAGTTGGGCTTACGAGCAGTACTTC	CASSVEPTSWAYEQYF
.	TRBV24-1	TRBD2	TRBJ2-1	TGTGCCACCAGTGACAAGGGACTAGCGGGAGTGGGTGAGCAGTTCTTC	CATSDKGLAGVGEQFF
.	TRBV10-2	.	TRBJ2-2	TGCGCCAGCAGTCGGCTTGCACAGATAACCGGGGAGCTGTTTTTT	CASSRLAQITGELFF
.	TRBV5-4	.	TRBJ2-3	TGTGCCAGCAGCTTGGGAAGTGGGGCGGGAGATACGCAGTATTTT	CASSLGSGAGDTQYF
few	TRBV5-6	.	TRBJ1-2	TGTGCCAGCAGCTCCTGGGGGGGGACGGGCTACACCTTC	CASSSWGGTGYTF
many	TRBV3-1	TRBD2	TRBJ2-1	TGTGCCAGCAGCCAGGAGCTAGGACTAGCGGGAGACAATGAGCAGTTCTTC	CASSQELGLAGDNEQFF
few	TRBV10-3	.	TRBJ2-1	TGTGCCATCAGTGACGGGACTTCGAGTGACTACAATGAGCAGTTCTTC	CAISDGTSSDYNEQFF
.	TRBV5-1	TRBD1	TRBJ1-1	TGCGCCAGCAGCTTGTCAGGGGGCGCGTCCACTGAAGCTTTCTTT	CASSLSGGASTEAFF
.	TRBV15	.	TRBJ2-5	TGTGCCACCAGCAGAGGGGGGCATCTAGAGACCCAGTACTTC	CATSRGGHLETQYF
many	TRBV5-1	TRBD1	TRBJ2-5	TGCGCCAGCAGCCTTACAGGGGTGGAGACCCAGTACTTC	CASSLTGVETQYF
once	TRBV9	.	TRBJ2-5	TGTGCCAGCAGCTCTGCAGGGGTCGGTGGAGAGACCCAGTACTTC	CASSSAGVGGETQYF
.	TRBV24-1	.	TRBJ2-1	TGTGCCACCAGTGATTTTGGGGGGGCCGGGTACAATGAGCAGTTCTTC	CATSDFGGAGYNEQFF
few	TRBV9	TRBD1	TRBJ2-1	TGTGCCAGCAGCGTAGGGGGACAGAAGAATGAGCAGTTCTTC	CASSVGGQKNEQFF
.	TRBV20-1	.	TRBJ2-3	TGCAGTGCTAGAGACTTTGGGCCCTCGCGAGGCACAGATACGCAGTATTTT	CSARDFGPSRGTDTQYF
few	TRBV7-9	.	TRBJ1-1	TGTGCCAGCAGCACCCCCTCGACTGAAGCTTTCTTT	CASSTPSTEAFF
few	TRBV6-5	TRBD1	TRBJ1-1	TGTGCCAGCAGTTACTCGCTGTACGAAACAGGGGCGATTAACACTGAAGCTTTCTTT	CASSYSLYETGAINTEAFF
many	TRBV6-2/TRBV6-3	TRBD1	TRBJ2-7	TGTGCCAGCAGTCGGACAGGACCCTACGAGCAGTACTTC	CASSRTGPYEQYF
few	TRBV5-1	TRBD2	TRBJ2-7	TGCGCCAGCAGCTTGGCCGGGGGGATTCGGCTAGACGAGCAGTACTTC	CASSLAGGIRLDEQYF
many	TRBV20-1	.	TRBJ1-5	TGCAGTGCTAGAGGACCGGATAATCAACCTCATCAGCCCCAGCATTTT	CSARGPDNQPHQPQHF
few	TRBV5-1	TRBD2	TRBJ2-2	TGCGCCAGCAGCCGGGCCCTTAGCGGGGGGAACACCGGGGAGCTGTTTTTT	CASSRALSGGNTGELFF
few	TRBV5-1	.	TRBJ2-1	TGCGCCAGCAGCTTGGGAGGACTACAGAGCTCCTACAATGAGCAGTTCTTC	CASSLGGLQSSYNEQFF
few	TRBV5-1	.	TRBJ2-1	TGCGCCAGCAGTCCCGTGGGGGGTATCAACAATGAGCAGTTCTTC	CASSPVGGINNEQFF
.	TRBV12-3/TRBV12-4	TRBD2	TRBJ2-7	TGTGCCAGCAGTTGGCGGGGGGCCGCCTACGAGCAGTACTTC	CASSWRGAAYEQYF
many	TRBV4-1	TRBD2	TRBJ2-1	TGCGCCAGCAGCCAAGATCCGGGACTAGCAACGGGTGAGCAGTTCTTC	CASSQDPGLATGEQFF
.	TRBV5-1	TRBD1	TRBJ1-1	TGCGCCAGCAGCTCAGACAGGGTTGCGACTGAAGCTTTCTTT	CASSSDRVATEAFF
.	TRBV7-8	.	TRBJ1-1	TGTGCCAGCAGCCAAGATCGCAGGGTGTACACTGAAGCTTTCTTT	CASSQDRRVYTEAFF
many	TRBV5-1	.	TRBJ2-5	TGCGCCAGCAGCTCGAGACAGATAGGGGCCGAAGAGACCCAGTACTTC	CASSSRQIGAEETQYF
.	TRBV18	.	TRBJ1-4	TGTGCCAGCTCACCACCGGGGGGCACAAATGAAAAACTGTTTTTT	CASSPPGGTNEKLFF